The text below deals with one TCR beta chain. This clonotype was observed a handful of times. Its target antigen remains unknown. The sample holds no much larger clone one base away, and base qualities are not on file. The data belong to a study of T-cell memory formation after mild COVID-19 (dated by TCRdb to 2020 to 2022). Regarding the complete study: TCR sequence clusters from the two donors were found to be largely donor specific. In two donors, T-cell clones that expanded and contracted after mild COVID-19 were followed by sequencing TCRalpha and TCRbeta repertoires longitudinally. Two young, previously healthy adult volunteers made up the cohort, one male and one female.

Ficoll-Paque density gradient centrifugation was used to isolate PBMCs. TCRdb lists the instrument as Illumina NovaSeq 6000. TCRalpha and TCRbeta cDNA libraries were built by 5'RACE with constant-segment primers, adding sample barcodes and unique molecular identifiers. Trizol reagent was used to extract RNA from every sample. Amplification of the libraries took two PCR steps, and the second step added a second sample barcode plus Illumina TruSeq adapters. Sequencing of libraries was performed on an Illumina NovaSeq with 2 x 150 bp paired-end reads. The paper's processing steps were these. With migec v1.2.7, reads were demultiplexed and then collapsed into UMI-guided consensus sequences. Using mixcr v2.1.11, UMI consensuses were aligned to TRA and TRB V and J templates and then assembled into clonotypes. Clonotypes were classified as expanded or contracted when called significant by both edgeR and NoisET, with noise models trained on biological replicates. For edgeR calls, the thresholds were a false discovery rate-adjusted p below 0.01 and a log2 fold-change of 1. As an exploratory analysis of dynamics, max-normalized trajectories of the 1000 most abundant clonotypes were examined by PCA with hierarchical clustering. The CD4 or CD8 phenotype of responding clones was assigned using the separately sequenced CD4+ and CD8+ repertoires. Using fastp at Q25 and MiXCR, TCRdb reprocessed the public reads and kept productive beta chains. One record per CDR3 amino acid sequence lists the most common genes and DNA. V and J calls and clone size were set by TCRdb, not the authors. The sample table records approximately 290,000 distinct CDR3 sequences; approximately 8.4% of these occur just once. Roughly 23% of the sample rests with the top ten.

Study-wide conclusions, independent of this receptor: Only a couple of mild cases were covered by the study, and larger cohorts that include severe cases with pre-infection samples were considered necessary. Clones that contracted from day 15 to 85 showed balanced CD4/CD8 phenotypes, whereas a second wave of clones that expanded from day 15 to 37 leaned towards CD4+. Some responding clones were detected in pre-infection memory, suggesting pre-existing cross-reactive memory T cells joined the SARS-CoV-2 response. Contracting CD4+ clones were found mainly in CM and EM memory subsets, while CD8+ clones were enriched in EMRA. SARS-CoV-2 specificity was not confirmed for the second-wave clones peaking on day 37.

The V end loses 0 bases and the J end loses 0 bases, and a stretch of 6 bases separates them. The CDR3 goes from the cysteine to the phenylalanine over 15 residues. CDR3 DNA only is kept here, 45 bases in frame from base 1. The germline V gene sets CDR1 to KGHSH and CDR2 to LQKENI. Recombination linked TRBV18 to TRBJ1-3; no confident D gene assignment can be made. The receptor was derived from a man aged 18-30 years who had mild COVID-19 (a few samples of this study predate the infection). The sample titles of this study are shuffled in the database, so cell type and time point are left out; the donor was told from shared clones. The specimen sequenced was PBMCs or a T cell subset sorted from them (not recorded which). The DNA sequence is given as TGTGCCAGCTCACCACCGGGGAACTCTGGAAACACCATATATTTT. This translates into CASSPPGNSGNTIYF.